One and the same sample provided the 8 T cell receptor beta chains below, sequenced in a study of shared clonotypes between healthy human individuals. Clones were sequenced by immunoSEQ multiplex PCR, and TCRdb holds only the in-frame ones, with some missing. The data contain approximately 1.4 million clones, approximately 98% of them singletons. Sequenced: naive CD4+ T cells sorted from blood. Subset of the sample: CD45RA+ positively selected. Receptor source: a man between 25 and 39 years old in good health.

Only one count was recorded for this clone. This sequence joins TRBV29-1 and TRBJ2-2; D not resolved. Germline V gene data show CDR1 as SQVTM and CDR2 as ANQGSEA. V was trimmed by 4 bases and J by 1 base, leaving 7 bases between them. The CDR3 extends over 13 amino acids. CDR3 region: CSVVGRNTGELFF. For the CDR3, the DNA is TGCAGCGTTGTAGGCAGGAACACCGGGGAGCTGTTTTTT.

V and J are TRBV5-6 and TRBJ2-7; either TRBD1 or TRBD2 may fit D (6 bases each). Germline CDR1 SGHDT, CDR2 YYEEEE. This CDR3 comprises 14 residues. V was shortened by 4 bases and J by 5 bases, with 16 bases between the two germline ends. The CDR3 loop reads CASSMSWGDNEQYF. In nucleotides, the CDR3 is TGTGCCAGCAGCATGTCTTGGGGGGACAACGAGCAGTACTTC. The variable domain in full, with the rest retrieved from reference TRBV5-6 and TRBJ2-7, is DAGVTQSPTHLIKTRGQQVTLRCSPKSGHDTVSWYQQALGQGPQFIFQYYEEEERQRGNFPDRFSGHQFPNYSSELNVNALLLGDSALYLCASSMSWGDNEQYFGPGTRLTVT.

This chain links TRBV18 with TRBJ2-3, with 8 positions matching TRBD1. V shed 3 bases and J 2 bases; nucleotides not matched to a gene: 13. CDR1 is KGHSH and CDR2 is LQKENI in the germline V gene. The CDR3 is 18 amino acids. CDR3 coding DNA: TGTGCCAGCTCACCCCTTTTTGGACAGGGAAAACTCACAGATACGCAGTATTTT. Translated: CASSPLFGQGKLTDTQYF.

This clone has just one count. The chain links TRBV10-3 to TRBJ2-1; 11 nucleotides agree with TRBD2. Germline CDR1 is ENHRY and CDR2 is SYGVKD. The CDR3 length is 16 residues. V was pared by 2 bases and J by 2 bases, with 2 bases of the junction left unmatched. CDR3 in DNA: TGTGCCATCAGTGAGGTAGCGGGAGGGCCCTACAATGAGCAGTTCTTC. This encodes CAISEVAGGPYNEQFF.

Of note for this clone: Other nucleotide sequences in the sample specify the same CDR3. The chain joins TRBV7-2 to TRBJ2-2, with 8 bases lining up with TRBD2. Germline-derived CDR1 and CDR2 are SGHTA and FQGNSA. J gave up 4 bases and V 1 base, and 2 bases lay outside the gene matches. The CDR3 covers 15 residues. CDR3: CASSLGGGSTGELFF. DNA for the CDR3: TGTGCCAGCAGCTTAGGCGGGGGGAGCACCGGGGAGCTGTTTTTT. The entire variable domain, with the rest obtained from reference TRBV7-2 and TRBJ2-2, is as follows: GAGVSQSPSNKVTEKGKDVELRCDPISGHTALYWYRQSLGQGLEFLIYFQGNSAPDKSGLPSDRFSAERTGGSVSTLTIQRTQQEDSAVYLCASSLGGGSTGELFFGEGSRLTVL.

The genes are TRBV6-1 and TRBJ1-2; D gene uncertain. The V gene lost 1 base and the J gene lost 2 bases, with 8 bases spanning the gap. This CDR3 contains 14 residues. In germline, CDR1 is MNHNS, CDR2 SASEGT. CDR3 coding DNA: TGTGCCAGCAGTGAAGGTACGGGCAACTATGGCTACACCTTC. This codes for CASSEGTGNYGYTF.

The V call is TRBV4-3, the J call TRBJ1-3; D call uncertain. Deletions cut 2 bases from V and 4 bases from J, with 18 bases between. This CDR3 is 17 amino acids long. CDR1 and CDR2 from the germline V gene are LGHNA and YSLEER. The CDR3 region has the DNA TGCGCCAGCAGCCAATATCGGGCAGCTTCGGGGGGAAACACCATATATTTT. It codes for CASSQYRAASGGNTIYF.

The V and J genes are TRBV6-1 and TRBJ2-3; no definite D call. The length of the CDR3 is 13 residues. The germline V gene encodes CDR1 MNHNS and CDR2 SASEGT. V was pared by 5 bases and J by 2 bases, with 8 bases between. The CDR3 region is CASSSPYTDTQYF. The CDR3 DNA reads TGTGCCAGCAGTTCCCCTTACACAGATACGCAGTATTTT.